Below, 18 T cell receptor beta chains from the same sample are listed, as sequenced in a study of shared clonotypes between healthy human individuals. Assay used: immunoSEQ multiplex PCR; TCRdb lists only in-frame clones, some missing. The data hold 950,000 to 1,100,000 clones, with 60% to 80% observed a single time. Specimen: memory CD4+ T cells sorted from blood. Specified subset: CD45RA-negative fraction. The receptors were sampled from a man aged 18 to 30 in good health.

The genes are TRBV5-1 and TRBJ2-3; possible D gene TRBD2, 6 bases. Germline-derived CDR1 and CDR2 are SGHRS and YFSETQ. V lost 6 bases, J lost 1 base, and 12 bases lay in between. This CDR3 region has 14 residues. DNA for the CDR3: TGCGCCAGCACCCGGGACTCTGGCACAGATACGCAGTATTTT. Translating gives CASTRDSGTDTQYF. The full variable domain, with the rest looked up from reference TRBV5-1 and TRBJ2-3, is KAGVTQTPRYLIKTRGQQVTLSCSPISGHRSVSWYQQTPGQGLQFLFEYFSETQRNKGNFPGRFSGRQFSNSRSEMNVSTLELGDSALYLCASTRDSGTDTQYFGPGTRLTVL.

J is TRBJ2-5 and V is TRBV29-1, with D perhaps matching TRBD2 (6 bases). The CDR3 loop spans 13 amino acids. The V end was cut by 4 bases, the J end by 1 base, with 10 bases between. Looked up from germline, CDR1 is SQVTM and CDR2 is ANQGSEA. CDR3 amino acids: CSVVGRFQETQYF. In nucleotides, the CDR3 is TGCAGCGTTGTTGGGAGGTTCCAAGAGACCCAGTACTTC.

The chain links TRBV5-4 to TRBJ2-1; no firm D call. CDR3 length: 15 residues. In germline, CDR1 is SGHNT, CDR2 YYREEE (reference sequence). Between the trimmed V and J ends, which lost 1 base and 0 bases, there was a span of 8 bases. The CDR3 DNA reads TGTGCCAGCAGCTTGTCAGCTAACTCCTACAATGAGCAGTTCTTC. This codes for CASSLSANSYNEQFF.

Notes on this clone: Other DNA sequences within the sample encode an identical CDR3. The CDR3 DNA is TGTGCCAGCAGCTTATCAGGGGCCGAGACCCAGTACTTC. This codes for CASSLSGAETQYF. The chain combines TRBV7-9 with TRBJ2-5; the D gene is possibly TRBD1 (6 bases). Per the germline V gene, CDR1 is SEHNR and CDR2 is FQNEAQ (reference sequence). With 2 bases removed from V and 5 bases from J, the gap between germline ends came to 9 bases. This CDR3 spans 13 amino acids.

The chain employs TRBV14 and TRBJ2-7; no definite D call. V lost 6 bases and J lost 4, with 22 bases in between. CDR3 size: 16 residues. Germline CDR1 SGHDN, CDR2 FVKESK. The CDR3 here is CASSLITPWGIYEQYF. Written as DNA, the CDR3 is TGTGCCAGCAGTCTTATCACACCCTGGGGTATTTACGAGCAGTACTTC.

V gene TRBV6-6 combines with J gene TRBJ1-2; D perhaps matches TRBD1 (5 bases). Germline CDR1 MNHNY, CDR2 SVGAGI (reference sequence). This CDR3 spans 15 amino acids. With 2 bases removed from V and 0 bases from J, the gap between germline ends came to 10 bases. Written as DNA, the CDR3 is TGTGCCAGCAGTTACGACAAGGGGTCTAACTATGGCTACACCTTC. It translates to CASSYDKGSNYGYTF.

The chain is built from TRBV14 and TRBJ1-1; 7 nucleotides align to TRBD1. The germline gives CDR1 SGHDN, CDR2 FVKESK. V shed 4 bases, J shed 4 bases, and the junction held 6 bases outside the gene matches. There are 14 residues in the CDR3. The CDR3 loop reads CASSPGQATTEAFF. CDR3 in DNA: TGTGCCAGCAGCCCCGGACAGGCGACCACTGAAGCTTTCTTT.

The chain combines TRBV11-2 with TRBJ2-7; a possible D gene is TRBD2 (5 bases). CDR3 length: 13 residues. Germline assignment: CDR1 SGHAT and CDR2 FQNNGV. Trimming pared 5 bases from V and 0 bases from J, leaving 8 bases between. CDR3 in amino acids: CASSTRSSYEQYF. The CDR3 DNA is TGTGCCAGCAGCACTAGGAGCTCCTACGAGCAGTACTTC.

This clone has only a few counts. The chain employs TRBV7-2 and TRBJ1-5; no clear D gene. V was pared by 0 bases and J by 7 bases, with 10 bases between. The length of the CDR3 is 14 residues. Germline CDR1 reads SGHTA; CDR2 reads FQGNSA. CDR3 nucleotide sequence: TGTGCCAGCAGCTTAGCGGCGGGGTCCCAGCCCCAGCATTTT. Residues: CASSLAAGSQPQHF.

In regard to this clone: One junction end does not reproduce the germline sequence, and a read error may be involved. Additional DNA sequences in this sample encode the identical CDR3. The V and J genes are TRBV18 and TRBJ2-7; a weak D match, TRBD2 (5 bases). This CDR3 comprises 16 residues. Germline CDR1 KGHSH, CDR2 LQKENI. CDR3 protein: CASSLQGRAVTYEQYF. In DNA form, the CDR3 reads TGCGCCAGCTCCCTCCAAGGGCGGGCCGTAACCTACGAGCAGTACTTC.

The V and J genes are TRBV27 and TRBJ2-2; perhaps D is TRBD1 or TRBD2 (5 bases each). The CDR3 runs to 14 residues. Between the trimmed V and J ends, which lost 5 bases and 4 bases, there was a span of 11 bases. The germline CDR1 and CDR2 sequences are MNHEY and SMNVEV (reference sequence). DNA for the CDR3: TGTGCCAGCAGTACCTCAGGGAGCACCGGGGAGCTGTTTTTT. Translating gives CASSTSGSTGELFF.

J is TRBJ1-5 and V is TRBV4-2; no firm D call. Looked up from germline, CDR1 is LGHNA and CDR2 is YNFKEQ. The CDR3 runs 15 residues. With 1 base removed from V and 6 bases from J, the gap between germline ends came to 13 bases. CDR3: CASSQGVGSGQPQHF. CDR3 sequence (DNA): TGTGCCAGCAGCCAAGGGGTGGGGTCGGGTCAGCCCCAGCATTTT.

V usage is TRBV5-1 and J usage is TRBJ2-5; unclear D gene. Trimming cost V 6 bases and J 11 bases, with 20 bases left between them. The V gene's germline CDR1 is SGHRS and CDR2 YFSETQ. This CDR3 region has 13 residues. The CDR3 region is CASKGRDVSPQYF. CDR3 bases: TGCGCCAGCAAGGGCAGAGACGTAAGCCCGCAGTACTTC. Variable domain in full (rest from reference TRBV5-1 and TRBJ2-5): KAGVTQTPRYLIKTRGQQVTLSCSPISGHRSVSWYQQTPGQGLQFLFEYFSETQRNKGNFPGRFSGRQFSNSRSEMNVSTLELGDSALYLCASKGRDVSPQYFGPGTRLLVL.

This chain joins TRBV7-9 and TRBJ2-7; 10 bases match TRBD2. The length of the CDR3 is 13 residues. Germline V gene data show CDR1 as SEHNR and CDR2 as FQNEAQ (reference sequence). The trim removed 10 bases at V and 2 bases at J, leaving 5 bases unmatched. This CDR3 is CATRTSGPYEQYF. Written as DNA, the CDR3 is TGTGCCACGCGGACTAGCGGACCCTACGAGCAGTACTTC.

This clone was detected only a few times. The chain carries TRBV10-3 and TRBJ1-2; TRBD1 matches at 7 bases. CDR1 and CDR2 from the germline V gene are ENHRY and SYGVKD. Trimming removed 3 bases from V and 2 bases from J; junction bases left unmatched: 6. The CDR3 consists of 15 residues. CDR3 loop: CAISETGETNYGYTF. The CDR3 nucleotides are TGTGCCATCAGTGAAACAGGGGAAACGAACTATGGCTACACCTTC.

This clone appeared a single time. V usage is TRBV18 and J usage is TRBJ2-1; 7 bases align to TRBD2. In germline, CDR1 is KGHSH, CDR2 LQKENI. The CDR3 is made up of 16 amino acids. V lost 2 bases, J lost 3 bases, and 7 bases stayed unmatched. In DNA form, the CDR3 reads TGTGCCAGCTCACCAAAGCGGGGTCAAAACTACAATGAGCAGTTCTTC. It yields the protein CASSPKRGQNYNEQFF.

The J gene is TRBJ1-2, the V gene TRBV7-2, with D unresolved. V shed 5 bases and J shed 7 bases, with 11 bases lying between them. Germline V CDR1 and CDR2: SGHTA, FQGNSA. The CDR3 runs 12 residues. As DNA, the CDR3 is TGTGCCAGCAGCCGGGAAAAGGGTGGCTACACCTTC. Translating gives CASSREKGGYTF.

A remark on this clone: In the same sample, other DNA sequences code for this CDR3. The rearrangement joins TRBV5-4 to TRBJ2-6, with D perhaps TRBD2 (5 bases). Germline CDR1 SGHNT, CDR2 YYREEE (reference sequence). This CDR3 is built from 16 residues. The V and J ends lost 4 bases and 1 base respectively, with 12 bases between them. The CDR3 nucleotides are TGTGCCAGCAGCCCGGGCGGCGGGTCTGGGGCCAACGTCCTGACTTTC. It encodes CASSPGGGSGANVLTF.